This T cell receptor (beta chain) was profiled in a study of PD-1 blockade in classical Hodgkin lymphoma. General study points: When nivolumab was started under 1 year after ASCT, patients were excluded. Repertoires differed for reasons still undefined, possibly disease activity or prior therapy.

The time point: cycle 4 day 1 (C4D1), after more than five weeks of nivolumab. Every single patient, without exception, relapsed after autologous stem cell transplantation, and brentuximab vedotin exposure varied. Only a few counts were recorded for this clone. The antigen remains unidentified. Produced via immunoSEQ multiplex PCR; TCRdb's table is partial and in-frame only. The sample yields about 50,000 clones, approximately 72% seen once. The CDR3 extends over 17 amino acids. The V gene end was trimmed by 4 bases and the J gene end by 0 bases; junction bases not matched to a gene: 10. CDR1 is SNHLY, CDR2 FYNNEI, per germline.

The chain employs TRBV2 and TRBJ1-1; 8 nucleotides align to TRBD1. This sequence was found in a human donor with classical Hodgkin lymphoma. The source material was peripheral blood mononuclear cells (PBMCs), sampled before the fourth cycle of nivolumab. CDR3 in amino acids: CASSGETGASMNTEAFF. The CDR3 nucleotides read TGTGCCAGCAGTGGGGAGACAGGGGCCTCCATGAACACTGAAGCTTTCTTT.